This T cell receptor (beta chain) was profiled in a study of T cells in Graves' hyperthyroidism and ophthalmopathy. Study-wide findings and caveats: Most expanded thyroid clonotypes above 0.001 recurred in blood.

Researchers took RNA transcripts and amplified the TCR beta CDR3 regions from them. Initially, a first-round RT-PCR of the TCR CDR3 employed the HTBI primer set. TCRdb redid the calling of the multiplex PCR reads with MiXCR, one entry per CDR3 protein. In the table there are over 250,000 distinct CDR3 sequences, over 15% of which are singletons. For the diagnoses, clinical symptoms, serum thyroxine and TRAb, thyroid ultrasound and orbital computed tomography were used. With 0 bases removed from V and 8 bases from J, the gap between germline ends came to 16 bases. CDR1 is DFQATT and CDR2 is SNEGSKA in the germline V gene (reference sequence). The CDR3 runs 14 residues. This clonotype was seen only a few times. Its antigen is currently unknown.

This TCR derives from a woman in her fifties or sixties with Graves' ophthalmopathy. V gene TRBV20-1 combines with J gene TRBJ1-2, with D possibly TRBD1 on 5 matching bases. Sequencing was carried out using blood. The CDR3 loop reads CSARDEGQGGGYTF. The CDR3 DNA follows: TGCAGTGCTAGAGATGAGGGCCAGGGTGGGGGCTACACCTTC.